This is a list of T cell receptor beta chains from one sample in a study of T cells in Graves' hyperthyroidism and ophthalmopathy. Each CDR3 protein gets one entry after TCRdb re-called the multiplex PCR reads with MiXCR. The table records over 700,000 distinct CDR3 sequences, about 38% of them present only once. The source material was blood. These receptors all come from a man younger than 35 with Graves' hyperthyroidism. The CDR3 runs from the conserved cysteine through the conserved F or W. D genes are given only for firm matches. Expanded clones get a size class; other rows say once, few or many, or leave the size out.

clone size | J gene | V gene | D gene | CDR3 protein | CDR3 DNA
few | TRBJ2-5 | TRBV7-6 | TRBD1 | CASSFYRGREETQYF | TGTGCCAGCAGCTTTTACAGGGGGCGCGAGGAGACCCAGTACTTC
many | TRBJ1-6 | TRBV12-3/TRBV12-4 | TRBD1 | CASSPEGQGNSPLHF | TGTGCCAGCAGCCCGGAGGGACAGGGGAATTCACCCCTCCACTTT
few | TRBJ2-7 | TRBV7-2 | TRBD2 | CASSFGTSGIKYEQYF | TGTGCCAGCAGCTTTGGGACTAGCGGGATTAAATACGAGCAGTACTTC
few | TRBJ2-7 | TRBV19 | - | CASSPGEDYEQYF | TGTGCCAGTAGCCCGGGAGAAGACTACGAGCAGTACTTC
few | TRBJ1-4 | TRBV19 | TRBD1 | CASSPGTGLGEKLFF | TGTGCCAGTAGTCCTGGGACAGGTCTCGGTGAAAAACTGTTTTTT
- | TRBJ1-5 | TRBV6-5 | TRBD1 | CASSDRDRFPQPQHF | TGTGCCAGCAGTGACCGGGACAGGTTCCCTCAGCCCCAGCATTTT
many | TRBJ1-2 | TRBV7-2 | - | CASSLSSTAGYGYTF | TGTGCCAGCAGCTTATCTTCGACAGCAGGCTATGGCTACACCTTC
- | TRBJ1-5 | TRBV20-1 | - | CSADHGGSNQPQHF | TGCAGTGCGGATCATGGGGGTAGCAATCAGCCCCAGCATTTT
many | TRBJ1-5 | TRBV10-3 | - | CAISDGTGNQPQHF | TGTGCCATCAGTGACGGGACGGGGAATCAGCCCCAGCATTTT
few | TRBJ1-5 | TRBV19 | TRBD1 | CASSSRGTGNQPQHF | TGTGCCAGTAGTTCAAGGGGGACAGGGAATCAGCCCCAGCATTTT
- | TRBJ1-4 | TRBV6-6 | - | CASSYGGLANEKLFF | TGTGCCAGCAGTTACGGGGGGCTGGCTAATGAAAAACTGTTTTTT
many | TRBJ1-5 | TRBV7-3 | - | CASSLTSGQPQHF | TGTGCCAGCAGCTTAACGAGTGGCCAGCCCCAGCATTTT
- | TRBJ1-1 | TRBV7-2 | TRBD1 | CASSPPDRAVEAFF | TGTGCCAGCAGCCCCCCGGACAGGGCGGTTGAAGCTTTCTTT
many | TRBJ1-1 | TRBV5-1 | - | CASSLEGAMNTEAFF | TGCGCCAGCAGCTTGGAAGGGGCAATGAACACTGAAGCTTTCTTT
few | TRBJ2-5 | TRBV24-1 | TRBD1 | CATSDPGQGKGETQYF | TGTGCCACCAGTGACCCCGGACAGGGGAAGGGAGAGACCCAGTACTTC
many | TRBJ2-7 | TRBV9 | - | CASSVGGEYEQYF | TGTGCCAGCAGCGTTGGTGGGGAATACGAGCAGTACTTC
- | TRBJ2-2 | TRBV6-1 | - | CASSEPGENGELFF | TGTGCCAGCAGTGAACCTGGGGAAAACGGGGAGCTGTTTTTT
many | TRBJ2-2 | TRBV2 | TRBD2 | CAIVTSGGAIGELFF | TGTGCCATCGTGACTAGCGGGGGAGCGATCGGGGAGCTGTTTTTT
few | TRBJ1-1 | TRBV7-9 | - | CASSPPGRGTEAFF | TGTGCCAGCAGCCCTCCGGGGAGAGGCACTGAAGCTTTCTTT
- | TRBJ1-5 | TRBV2 | - | CASRAGRSNQPQHF | TGTGCCAGCAGGGCAGGGAGGAGCAATCAGCCCCAGCATTTT
many | TRBJ1-2 | TRBV7-9 | - | CASSLEQGAVSGYTF | TGTGCCAGCAGCTTAGAACAGGGTGCCGTCAGCGGCTACACCTTC
- | TRBJ2-7 | TRBV5-5 | TRBD1 | CASSASGTGGYEQYF | TGTGCCAGCAGCGCCTCCGGGACAGGGGGATACGAGCAGTACTTC
few | TRBJ1-1 | TRBV6-5 | - | CASSYVEAFF | TGTGCCAGCAGTTATGTTGAAGCTTTCTTT
- | TRBJ2-3 | TRBV10-3 | - | CATKGGNTDTQYF | TGTGCCACCAAGGGCGGAAACACAGATACGCAGTATTTT